These 2 T cell receptor beta chains share one sample of origin, sequenced in a study of blood T cell repertoires in COVID-19. Method: immunoSEQ multiplex PCR; TCRdb's copy keeps in-frame clones and lacks some. The sample carries some 100,000 clones, about 90% recorded once. Sequencing was carried out using peripheral blood. These receptors came from a woman in her seventies with acute or convalescent COVID-19.

This clone occurred a few times. The V call is TRBV2, the J call TRBJ2-1, with D possibly being TRBD1 (7 bases). The CDR3 is 13 residues long. CDR1 is SNHLY, CDR2 FYNNEI, per germline. V lost 7 bases to trimming and J lost 1 base, with 8 bases between them. CDR3 bases: TGTGCCAGCACAGGGGGGTCCTACAATGAGCAGTTCTTC. Amino acids: CASTGGSYNEQFF.

This sequence joins TRBV6-5 and TRBJ2-5; no reliable D call. Germline V gene sequence: CDR1 MNHEY, CDR2 SVGAGI. Trimming shortened V by 6 bases and J by 1 base, and 15 bases separated the two germline ends. CDR3 size: 15 residues. In DNA form, the CDR3 reads TGTGCCAGCAGCAACTCGGGTTTGGTCCAAGAGACCCAGTACTTC. Translated, it gives CASSNSGLVQETQYF.